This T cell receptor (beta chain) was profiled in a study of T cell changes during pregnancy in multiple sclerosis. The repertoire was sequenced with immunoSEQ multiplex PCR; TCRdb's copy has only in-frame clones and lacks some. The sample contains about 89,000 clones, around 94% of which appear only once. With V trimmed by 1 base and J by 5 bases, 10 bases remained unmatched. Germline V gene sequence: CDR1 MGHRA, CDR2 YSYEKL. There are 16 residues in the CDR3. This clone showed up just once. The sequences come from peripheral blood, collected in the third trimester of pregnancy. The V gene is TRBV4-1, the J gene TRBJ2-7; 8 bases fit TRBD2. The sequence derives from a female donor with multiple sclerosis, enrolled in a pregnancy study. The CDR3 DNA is TGCGCCAGCAGCCAAGTTGCGGGGGGACCTCGGCACGAGCAGTACTTC. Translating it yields CASSQVAGGPRHEQYF.